The clone carrying this TCR beta chain was detected once. The data belong to a study of T cell changes during pregnancy in multiple sclerosis. The V gene's germline CDR1 is SNHLY and CDR2 FYNNEI. CDR3 size: 13 residues. V dropped 11 bases and J dropped 6 bases, with 19 bases sitting between them. Repertoires were generated with immunoSEQ multiplex PCR, while TCRdb's copy carries only in-frame clones and drops some. The sample has fewer than 85,000 clones, under 95% seen once. The origin of this receptor is a female donor in good health, enrolled as a control in a pregnancy study. The sample consisted of peripheral blood, taken after pregnancy. The chain combines TRBV2 with TRBJ2-5; a possible D gene is TRBD1 (8 bases). The CDR3 loop is CADRGGEGKTQYF. CDR3 nucleotide sequence: TGTGCCGACAGGGGAGGGGAAGGCAAGACCCAGTACTTC.